The present entry profiles one T cell receptor (beta chain) with its context. The assay was immunoSEQ multiplex PCR, and TCRdb's table has in-frame clones only and misses some. This sample carries approximately 79,000 clones, 95% to 97% of them seen once, and the ten largest clones take about 0.3%. V shed 1 base and J 0 bases; nucleotides not matched to a gene: 8. CDR3 length: 19 residues. Germline loops: CDR1 SGHRS, CDR2 YFSETQ. This record belongs to a study of technical replicates of blood from several donors. V gene TRBV5-1 combines with J gene TRBJ2-7, with 15 bases fitting TRBD2. The sample consisted of T cells isolated from PBMCs. This sequence was found in a human donor in good health. Written as DNA, the CDR3 is TGCGCCAGCAGCTTGATTGGACTAGCGGGAGGGAGAAGCTCCTACGAGCAGTACTTC. It translates to CASSLIGLAGGRSSYEQYF. Full variable domain (outside the CDR3, taken from reference TRBV5-1 and TRBJ2-7): KAGVTQTPRYLIKTRGQQVTLSCSPISGHRSVSWYQQTPGQGLQFLFEYFSETQRNKGNFPGRFSGRQFSNSRSEMNVSTLELGDSALYLCASSLIGLAGGRSSYEQYFGPGTRLTVT.